The rows below give T cell receptor beta chains drawn from one sample of a study of OX40 agonist ivuxolimab in advanced cancers. Here immunoSEQ multiplex PCR was the method, and the copy in TCRdb shows in-frame clones only, minus some. The table includes roughly 37,000 clones, around two thirds detected once. The sample consisted of CD4+ or CD8+ T cells sorted from blood, taken in a trial of the OX40 agonist ivuxolimab. These receptor sequences come from an adult with an advanced solid tumor such as melanoma, head and neck, liver or kidney cancer. Each CDR3 is given with its conserved first and last residue. D genes are given only for firm matches. Clone size appears in some rows only: once, few, many, or a class for an expanded clone.

j_call clone_size v_call d_call cdr3_aa cdr3_nt
TRBJ1-1 few TRBV10-3 . CAISVGGGRNTEAFF TGTGCCATCAGTGTGGGTGGGGGCCGGAACACTGAAGCTTTCTTT
TRBJ2-1 . TRBV29-1 TRBD1 CSVTTGGYSNEQFF TGCAGCGTTACAACAGGGGGCTACTCCAATGAGCAGTTCTTC
TRBJ1-6 few TRBV5-1 . CASSLQGRESPLHF TGCGCCAGCAGCCTGCAGGGGCGGGAATCACCCCTCCACTTT
TRBJ1-1 few TRBV30 TRBD1 CAWGQGRPDTEAFF TGTGCCTGGGGACAGGGACGCCCAGACACTGAAGCTTTCTTT
TRBJ2-1 . TRBV6-5 . CASSKTFYNEQFF TGTGCCAGCAGCAAGACTTTCTACAATGAGCAGTTCTTC
TRBJ2-2 . TRBV30 . CAWRHFGTGELFF TGTGCCTGGAGGCATTTCGGCACCGGGGAGCTGTTTTTT
TRBJ1-3 . TRBV7-9 TRBD1 CASSPLTGANSGNTIYF TGTGCCAGCAGCCCACTGACAGGGGCCAACTCTGGAAACACCATATATTTT
TRBJ1-1 many TRBV18 . CASSRPGGEAFF TGTGCCAGCTCACGTCCGGGGGGCGAAGCTTTCTTT
TRBJ1-4 few TRBV2 . CASSVLGSEKLFF TGTGCCAGCAGTGTGTTGGGGAGTGAAAAACTGTTTTTT
TRBJ2-7 . TRBV18 . CASTSGGYEVEQYF TGTGCCAGCACGTCCGGAGGTTACGAAGTTGAGCAGTACTTC
TRBJ2-2 . TRBV19 TRBD2 CASSRRTSGVTGELFF TGTGCCAGTAGTAGACGGACTAGCGGGGTCACCGGGGAGCTGTTTTTT
TRBJ1-1 . TRBV18 . CASSPRAGAEAFF TGTGCCAGCTCACCACGAGCGGGGGCTGAAGCTTTCTTT
TRBJ2-7 . TRBV5-1 TRBD1 CASSPGRTGGYEQYF TGCGCCAGCAGCCCCGGCCGGACAGGGGGGTACGAGCAGTACTTC
TRBJ1-2 once TRBV6-6 . CASSYPGSNYGYTF TGTGCCAGCAGTTACCCCGGGAGCAACTATGGCTACACCTTC
TRBJ2-7 . TRBV7-9 . CASSPEGWAEYEQYF TGTGCCAGCAGCCCGGAGGGGTGGGCCGAATACGAGCAGTACTTC
TRBJ2-7 . TRBV4-1 . CASSRGMAYGSYEQYF TGCGCCAGCAGCCGTGGTATGGCATATGGCTCCTACGAGCAGTACTTC
TRBJ1-5 . TRBV6-4 TRBD1 CAIRRDRDDQPQHF TGTGCCATTCGCCGGGACAGGGATGATCAGCCCCAGCATTTT
TRBJ1-3 few TRBV5-1 . CASSLANQGSGNTIYF TGCGCCAGCAGCTTGGCCAATCAGGGAAGTGGAAACACCATATATTTT
TRBJ2-3 once TRBV6-5 . CASSYRTISTDTQYF TGTGCCAGCAGTTATAGGACTATAAGCACAGATACGCAGTATTTT
TRBJ1-2 . TRBV7-2 . CASSLANNRPTGYTF TGTGCCAGCAGCTTAGCGAATAACAGGCCGACTGGCTACACCTTC
TRBJ2-5 . TRBV5-1 . CASSLPPTGGSQETQYF TGCGCCAGCAGCTTGCCTCCAACCGGGGGTAGCCAAGAGACCCAGTACTTC
TRBJ2-3 . TRBV4-2 TRBD1 CASSRGQGAAVRDTQYF TGTGCCAGCAGCCGGGGACAGGGGGCGGCAGTAAGAGATACACAGTATTTT
TRBJ1-5 . TRBV7-2 . CASSTNGPGRNQPQHF TGTGCCAGCAGCACCAATGGTCCAGGGAGGAATCAGCCCCAGCATTTT
TRBJ1-1 . TRBV6-1 . CASSDQWGVGNTEAFF TGTGCCAGCAGTGACCAATGGGGTGTGGGGAACACTGAAGCTTTCTTT
TRBJ1-1 . TRBV11-2 . CASSLSAHPNTEAFF TGTGCCAGCAGCTTATCGGCACACCCGAACACTGAAGCTTTCTTT
TRBJ1-2 . TRBV15 . CATSSLYGYTF TGTGCCACCAGCAGCCTCTATGGCTACACCTTC
TRBJ2-1 . TRBV10-1 TRBD2 CASSESLAGVNEQFF TGCGCCAGCAGTGAGTCGCTAGCGGGGGTAAATGAGCAGTTCTTC
TRBJ1-2 . TRBV5-1 . CASSLHPDSNYGYTF TGCGCCAGCAGCCTACACCCGGACAGTAACTATGGCTACACCTTC
TRBJ2-1 . TRBV12-5 . CASGLTITNEQFF TGTGCTAGTGGTTTGACTATAACCAATGAGCAGTTCTTC